The rows below give T cell receptor beta chains drawn from one sample of a study of cytomegalovirus exposure and HLA in healthy donors. Some clones are missing from TCRdb's copy, which holds only in-frame ones; the method was immunoSEQ multiplex PCR. The table lists approximately 150,000 clones, about 89% of them singletons. The sample was PBMCs. The receptors shown here come from a man between 18 and 29 years old in good health and CMV-seropositive. CDR3s leave out the opening cysteine and the closing phenylalanine or tryptophan.

V: TRBV12-1; J: TRBJ1-1; CDR3: ASSFEVPNGMNTEAF
V: TRBV4-1; J: TRBJ2-7; CDR3: ASSQAHRDTAYEQY
V: TRBV6-5; J: TRBJ2-7; CDR3: ASSYLANSYEQY
V: TRBV29-1; J: TRBJ2-1; CDR3: SAGDSYNEQF
V: TRBV9; J: TRBJ2-1; CDR3: ASSVGGRGQSNNEQF
V: TRBV9; J: TRBJ2-7; CDR3: ASSPRTGLREEQY
V: TRBV5-6; J: TRBJ1-2; CDR3: ASSLGLGRSYGYT
V: TRBV5-8; J: TRBJ1-4; CDR3: ASSTGQGLGEKLF
V: TRBV7-9; J: TRBJ2-7; CDR3: ASSSETSPDYEQY
V: TRBV18; J: TRBJ2-7; CDR3: ASSRGGDEQY
V: TRBV4-3; J: TRBJ2-3; CDR3: ASSQEGRTTDTQY
V: TRBV7-9; J: TRBJ1-4; CDR3: ASSPGQANEKLF
V: TRBV18; J: TRBJ1-1; CDR3: ASSATTDMNTEAF
V: TRBV10-3; J: TRBJ1-1; CDR3: AISGQGENTEAF
V: TRBV6-1; J: TRBJ1-1; CDR3: ASTQGEGWGTEAF
V: TRBV5-1; J: TRBJ2-1; CDR3: ASSADPGWEPRYNEQF
V: TRBV29-1; J: TRBJ1-2; CDR3: SVNRGNYGYT
V: TRBV19; J: TRBJ2-7; CDR3: ASSLAGQGRNEQY
V: TRBV7-2; J: TRBJ1-6; CDR3: ASSFHDTQGVGSPLH
V: TRBV27; J: TRBJ2-7; CDR3: ASSLGTGGIYEQY
V: TRBV21-1; J: TRBJ1-5; CDR3: ASSKTLPRVKCPQH
V: TRBV13; J: TRBJ1-3; CDR3: ASSLGWGGPGNTIY
V: TRBV13; J: TRBJ1-2; CDR3: ASSQGGARGYT
V: TRBV7-7; J: TRBJ1-1; CDR3: ASSPDPVGQGRSEAF
V: TRBV6-6; J: TRBJ1-5; CDR3: ASSDYGTGLYQPQH
V: TRBV7-2; J: TRBJ1-2; CDR3: ASSLEYTDTYYGYT
V: TRBV9; J: TRBJ1-1; CDR3: ASSVQAPKAF